This T cell receptor beta chain emerged from a study of blood T cell repertoires in COVID-19. For the study at large: COVID-19 samples collected from the United States, Italy and Spain covered acute and convalescent phases. PBMCs, B-cell-depleted T cells, or T cells were the source of the cDNA or gDNA that made up the material.

Germline CDR1 and CDR2: SQVTM and ANQGSEA. This CDR3 has 14 residues. To note about this clone: A read error may account for a junction end that differs from germline.

As handled by the study authors: Nucleated cell counts were estimated from reference gene primer amplification. Clones were sequenced by immunoSEQ multiplex PCR, and TCRdb holds only the in-frame ones, with some missing. Clonal size and the V and J genes are those of that table, whereas D and trimming came from the DNA. The repertoire holds about 160,000 clones, about 86% seen once, with about 19% in the top ten. This TCR came from a woman aged 80 or over with acute or convalescent COVID-19. Sequenced material: peripheral blood. The V call is TRBV29-1, the J call TRBJ1-4; D unresolved. The chain's CDR3 is CSVEDEGTNEKLFF. The CDR3 region has the DNA TGCAGCGTTGAGGATGAGGGAACTAACGAAAAACTGTTTTTT.